This TCR beta chain was sequenced for a study of blood T cell repertoires in COVID-19. Study as a whole: The United States, Italy and Spain provided the acute and convalescent COVID-19 samples. Sources were T cells, B-cell-depleted T cells, or PBMCs; the material itself was cDNA or gDNA.

Authors' methods: Estimation of nucleated cell counts relied on the amplification of reference gene primers. Measured with immunoSEQ multiplex PCR; TCRdb has only the in-frame clones, and not every one. The V and J calls and the clone size are those of that table, but D and trimming were determined from the DNA. Of over 150,000 clones in the sample, roughly 84% are singletons; the top ten hold 0.85% to 1.2%. CDR1 is SNHLY and CDR2 is FYNNEI in the germline V gene. Trimming took off 2 bases at V and 5 bases at J, with 6 bases between the two ends. This CDR3 has 12 residues. Sample: peripheral blood. The clonotype originates from a man aged 35 to 55 with acute or convalescent COVID-19. V is TRBV2 and J is TRBJ1-2; D unresolved. CDR3 nucleotides: TGTGCCAGCAGTGAATCAGATTATGGCTACACCTTC. This codes for CASSESDYGYTF.